The rows below give T cell receptor beta chains drawn from one sample of a study of T cells in Graves' hyperthyroidism and ophthalmopathy. One entry per CDR3 protein results from TCRdb running MiXCR on the multiplex PCR reads. The sample holds 250,000 to 300,000 distinct CDR3 sequences, over 12% seen once. Specimen: blood. These TCRs come from a woman between 45 and 60 years old with Graves' hyperthyroidism that later progressed to Graves' ophthalmopathy. CDR3s include the opening cysteine and the closing phenylalanine or tryptophan. D genes are given only for firm matches. Clone size appears in some rows only: once, few, many, or a class for an expanded clone.

v_call	j_call	d_call	clone_size	cdr3_nt	cdr3_aa
TRBV11-1	TRBJ2-7	TRBD1	-	TGTGCCAGCAGCCGGGACAGGAACTACGAGCAGTACTTC	CASSRDRNYEQYF
TRBV27	TRBJ2-7	TRBD1	many	TGTGCCAGCAGCCAGGACAGGGGTGAAGAGCAGTACTTC	CASSQDRGEEQYF
TRBV7-8	TRBJ2-2	TRBD2	many	TGTGCCAGCAGCTTAGTGGGACTAGCGGGAGGAGGTTTTACCGGGGAGCTGTTTTTT	CASSLVGLAGGGFTGELFF
TRBV11-2	TRBJ2-3	-	many	TGTGCCAGCAGCTTACGGTCAGATACGCAGTATTTT	CASSLRSDTQYF
TRBV19	TRBJ1-2	TRBD1	-	TGTGCCACCGGGGGACAGCCCCACTATGGCTACACCTTC	CATGGQPHYGYTF
TRBV10-3	TRBJ2-1	TRBD2	many	TGTGCCATCAGTGAGTTTAGCGGGACCCAGTTCTTC	CAISEFSGTQFF
TRBV20-1	TRBJ2-7	TRBD2	many	TGCAGTGCTAGCACCGGGACTAGCGGATACGAGCAGTACTTC	CSASTGTSGYEQYF
TRBV30	TRBJ1-5	-	few	TGTGCCTGGAACAGGGCCGAAGGGCAGCCCCAGCATTTT	CAWNRAEGQPQHF
TRBV5-1	TRBJ2-1	-	many	TGCGCCAGCAGCTTTTCTGGTGGGGCCGATGAGCAGTTCTTC	CASSFSGGADEQFF
TRBV19	TRBJ2-3	TRBD2	many	TGTGCCAGTAGAAATTTGCGGGAGGCGTTGGCAGATACGCAGTATTTT	CASRNLREALADTQYF
TRBV2	TRBJ2-4	-	-	TGTGCCAGCATCGAGACCAGGGTAGCCAAAAACATTCAGTACTTC	CASIETRVAKNIQYF
TRBV18	TRBJ2-1	-	many	TGTGCCAGCTCACCACCTCGGGCGGTGAATGAGCAGTTCTTC	CASSPPRAVNEQFF
TRBV6-2/TRBV6-3	TRBJ2-5	-	many	TGTGCCAGCAAGCAGGTAGCGGCACAAGAGACCCAGTACTTC	CASKQVAAQETQYF
TRBV5-5	TRBJ1-5	TRBD1	-	TGTGCCAGCAGCTTGTCTTCCAGGGGGAGCAATCAGCCCCAGCATTTT	CASSLSSRGSNQPQHF
TRBV4-1	TRBJ2-7	-	few	TGCGCCAGCAGCCGGGTGTCACTGGGGTCCTACGAGCAGTACTTC	CASSRVSLGSYEQYF
TRBV11-2	TRBJ2-1	-	many	TGTGCCAGCAGCTCCGGAGACATGCCGCTCTTC	CASSSGDMPLF